The 2 T cell receptor beta chains listed next were all sequenced from one sample in a study of cytomegalovirus exposure and HLA in healthy donors. PCR involved 60 Vbeta and 13 Jbeta primers. Only in-frame clones appear in the TCRdb table, and some are missing; sequencing was by immunoSEQ multiplex PCR. The data contain some 180,000 clones, 70% to 80% of them singletons. Source material: PBMCs. These receptors were collected from a young man in good health and CMV-seronegative.

The J gene is TRBJ2-1, the V gene TRBV7-6; 7 bases are a match to TRBD2. The germline V gene has CDR1 SGHVS and CDR2 FNYEAQ. The CDR3 is made up of 18 amino acids. Germline trimming cut 4 bases from V and 1 base from J; bases unmatched to any gene: 13. CDR3 sequence: CASSYRAPTGGSYNEQFF. CDR3 DNA: TGTGCCAGCAGCTATAGGGCCCCTACGGGGGGTTCCTACAATGAGCAGTTCTTC.

This clone was recorded only once. The chain uses TRBV30 and TRBJ2-2, with D maybe TRBD2 (5 bases). The V gene's germline CDR1 is GTSNPN and CDR2 SVGIG (reference sequence). Trimming took off 6 bases at V and 0 bases at J, with 32 bases between the two ends. The CDR3 is 21 amino acids. The CDR3 DNA follows: TGTGCCTGTCATTCATTGGGAGAGTCCGCTTTCACCCACACGAACACCGGGGAGCTGTTTTTT. It codes for CACHSLGESAFTHTNTGELFF.